One and the same sample provided the 19 T cell receptor beta chains below, sequenced in a study of cytomegalovirus exposure and HLA in healthy donors. Amplification used 60 Vbeta primers and 13 Jbeta primers. Assay used: immunoSEQ multiplex PCR; TCRdb lists only in-frame clones, some missing. The table records approximately 120,000 clones, around 85% of them present only once. Sequencing used PBMCs. These receptors all stem from a woman aged 30 to 39 in good health and CMV-seropositive.

The rearrangement links TRBV2 to TRBJ1-2; D gene ambiguous. Germline assignment: CDR1 SNHLY and CDR2 FYNNEI. The CDR3 sequence is 15 residues long. Trimming cost V 2 bases and J 2 bases, with 12 bases left between them. CDR3 in DNA: TGTGCCAGCAGTGAATGGGAGGGTAGGAACTATGGCTACACCTTC. Amino acid sequence: CASSEWEGRNYGYTF. The full variable domain, in which reference TRBV2 and TRBJ1-2 provide the parts outside the CDR3, is EPEVTQTPSHQVTQMGQEVILRCVPISNHLYFYWYRQILGQKVEFLVSFYNNEISEKSEIFDDQFSVERPDGSNFTLKIRSTKLEDSAMYFCASSEWEGRNYGYTFGSGTRLTVV.

A word on this clone: Other DNA sequences within the sample encode an identical CDR3. The V and J genes are TRBV2 and TRBJ2-3; 10 nucleotides align to TRBD2. From germline, CDR1 is SNHLY and CDR2 FYNNEI. V lost 4 bases, J lost 1 base, and 2 bases stayed unmatched. The CDR3 length is 15 residues. Here the CDR3 reads CASSGTSGGTDTQYF. In nucleotides, the CDR3 is TGTGCCAGCAGTGGGACTAGCGGCGGCACAGATACGCAGTATTTT.

The V gene is TRBV28, the J gene TRBJ2-5; TRBD1 aligns across 8 bases. This CDR3 has 12 amino acids. CDR1 MDHEN and CDR2 SYDVKM come from the germline V gene. V lost 11 bases to trimming and J lost 4 bases; unmatched junction nucleotides: 6. CDR3 DNA sequence: TGTGCCGCCCAGGGGGCCGGAGAGACCCAGTACTTC. Residues: CAAQGAGETQYF.

The rearrangement links TRBV9 to TRBJ2-5; D is uncertain. V was shortened by 0 bases and J by 0 bases, with 6 bases between the two germline ends. This CDR3 comprises 14 residues. Looked up from germline, CDR1 is SGDLS and CDR2 is YYNGEE. The CDR3 DNA reads as TGTGCCAGCAGCGTAGGAACTTACCAAGAGACCCAGTACTTC. Protein sequence: CASSVGTYQETQYF.

The chain employs TRBV27 and TRBJ1-1; possible D gene TRBD1, 6 bases. CDR3 length: 15 amino acids. V was pared by 4 bases and J by 5 bases, with 17 bases between. Germline V gives CDR1 MNHEY, CDR2 SMNVEV (reference sequence). DNA of the CDR3: TGTGCCAGCAGTTCCCCTCAGGGGAAGAGGACTGAAGCTTTCTTT. This translates into CASSSPQGKRTEAFF.

The chain recombines TRBV21-1 with TRBJ1-2; the D call of TRBD1 is as the table states it, not checked on the DNA. TRBV21-1 is a documented pseudogene. There are 14 residues in the CDR3. The DNA for the CDR3 is TGTGCCAGCAGCAAACAGGACAGGGCAGGTGGCTACACCTTC. Protein sequence: CASSKQDRAGGYTF.

To note about this clone: At the DNA level, this CDR3 is encoded by other sequences in the same sample as well. The rearrangement links TRBV5-8 to TRBJ1-2; D may be TRBD1 (5 bases). Trimming took 5 bases from V and 4 from J, leaving 18 bases between them. The CDR3 is 15 amino acids. In germline, CDR1 is SGHTS, CDR2 YDEGEE. CDR3 amino acids: CASSFSDTGAYGYTF. The CDR3 DNA reads as TGTGCCAGCAGTTTCTCGGACACAGGAGCCTATGGCTACACCTTC.

This clone was detected only once. V usage is TRBV9 and J usage is TRBJ1-1; TRBD1 agrees at 8 bases. CDR1 and CDR2 (germline): SGDLS, YYNGEE. The CDR3 is 16 residues long. Trimming removed 3 bases from V and 5 bases from J; junction bases left unmatched: 12. The CDR3 coding sequence is TGTGCCAGCAGCGGAGGCCAAACAGGGGGAGAGACTGAAGCTTTCTTT. It codes for CASSGGQTGGETEAFF.

CDR3 protein: CASGAPSSPLHF. CDR3 nucleotide sequence: TGTGCCAGCGGGGCTCCCAGTTCACCCCTCCACTTT. V and J are TRBV28 and TRBJ1-6; D possibly corresponds to TRBD1 (5 bases). Germline V gene sequence: CDR1 MDHEN, CDR2 SYDVKM. Trimming took 8 bases from V and 9 from J, leaving 11 bases between them. The CDR3 has 12 amino acids.

Points on this clone: This CDR3 is also generated by other DNA sequences in the sample. The chain uses TRBV11-3 and TRBJ2-2; possibly TRBD1 for D (7 bases). This CDR3 has 16 amino acids. The germline CDR1 and CDR2 sequences are SGHNT and YENEEA. Trimming pared 1 base from V and 2 bases from J, leaving 11 bases between. CDR3 region: CASSLGGTANTGELFF. Here the CDR3 DNA reads TGTGCCAGCAGCTTAGGCGGGACAGCTAACACCGGGGAGCTGTTTTTT. Variable domain in full (rest from reference TRBV11-3 and TRBJ2-2): EAGVVQSPRYKIIEKKQPVAFWCNPISGHNTLYWYLQNLGQGPELLIRYENEEAVDDSQLPKDRFSAERLKGVDSTLKIQPAELGDSAVYLCASSLGGTANTGELFFGEGSRLTVL.

The chain links TRBV10-2 to TRBJ2-1; 9 bases are shared with TRBD2. Trimming removed 4 bases from V and 4 bases from J; junction bases left unmatched: 2. CDR1 is WSHSY and CDR2 is SAAADI in the germline V gene. CDR3 length: 14 amino acids. CDR3 bases: TGCGCCAGCAGTGTAGGACTAGCGTACAATGAGCAGTTCTTC. This translates into CASSVGLAYNEQFF.

The chain employs TRBV9 and TRBJ2-1; no firm D call. V was cut by 3 bases and J by 0 bases, with 7 bases left in between. This CDR3 is built from 14 residues. The V gene's germline CDR1 is SGDLS and CDR2 YYNGEE. The CDR3 reads CASSERSSYNEQFF. The CDR3 nucleotides read TGTGCCAGCAGCGAGAGGAGCTCCTACAATGAGCAGTTCTTC.

This chain links TRBV30 with TRBJ1-2; no reliable D call. CDR3 length: 11 amino acids. Per the germline V gene, CDR1 is GTSNPN and CDR2 is SVGIG (reference sequence). The V gene lost 2 bases and the J gene lost 11 bases, with 12 bases spanning the gap. The CDR3 DNA is TGTGCCTGGAGTTTAGACCGACTTTACACCTTC. Amino acid sequence: CAWSLDRLYTF.

The V gene is TRBV19, the J gene TRBJ1-1; perhaps TRBD1 as D (6 bases). Trimming cost V 9 bases and J 3 bases, with 20 bases left between them. Germline V lookup: CDR1 LNHDA, CDR2 SQIVND (reference sequence). This CDR3 is 15 amino acids long. CDR3 loop: CASTLTATGYTEAFF. The DNA for the CDR3 is TGTGCCAGCACACTTACCGCGACAGGCTACACTGAAGCTTTCTTT.

V usage is TRBV7-8 and J usage is TRBJ2-1; tentatively, D is TRBD2 (7 bases). The V end was cut by 5 bases, the J end by 2 bases, with 13 bases between. CDR3 length equals 15 residues. Germline loops: CDR1 SGHVS, CDR2 FQNEAQ. CDR3 DNA: TGTGCCAGCAGCCTCCAAGGGGGGGCCTACAATGAGCAGTTCTTC. Protein product: CASSLQGGAYNEQFF.

This clone occurred a few times. The chain links TRBV30 to TRBJ1-3; tentatively, D is TRBD1 (6 bases). This CDR3 is 13 amino acids long. Per germline, CDR1 GTSNPN and CDR2 SVGIG (reference sequence). The ends were cut back, 4 bases at V and 1 base at J, with 8 bases in the middle. The DNA for the CDR3 is TGTGCCTGGAACAGGGTATCTGGAAACACCATATATTTT. Its translation: CAWNRVSGNTIYF. Together with reference TRBV30 and TRBJ1-3, the CDR3 gives the full variable domain: SQTIHQWPATLVQPVGSPLSLECTVEGTSNPNLYWYRQAAGRGLQLLFYSVGIGQISSEVPQNLSASRPQDRQFILSSKKLLLSDSGFYLCAWNRVSGNTIYFGEGSWLTVV.

The rearrangement uses TRBV6-5 and TRBJ1-6; no definite D call. Germline V gene sequence: CDR1 MNHEY, CDR2 SVGAGI. The CDR3 sequence is 16 residues long. V was pared by 0 bases and J by 3 bases, with 9 bases between. The CDR3 sequence: CASSYSRPIYNSPLHF. The CDR3 DNA reads TGTGCCAGCAGTTACTCGAGGCCGATCTATAATTCACCCCTCCACTTT.

This clone was seen a few times. V usage is TRBV7-9 and J usage is TRBJ2-7; 8 positions agree with TRBD1. Looked up from germline, CDR1 is SEHNR and CDR2 is FQNEAQ (reference sequence). There are 13 residues in the CDR3. Losses at the gene ends were 4 bases for V and 3 bases for J; bases not matched to a gene: 2. DNA for the CDR3: TGTGCCAGCAGCTGGGGGACAGGCTACGAGCAGTACTTC. It translates to CASSWGTGYEQYF.

This clone was seen more than once but under ten times. J is TRBJ1-2 and V is TRBV18; 9 bases fit TRBD1. Looked up from germline, CDR1 is KGHSH and CDR2 is LQKENI. V shed 2 bases, J shed 8 bases, and the junction held 6 bases outside the gene matches. CDR3 length: 14 residues. As DNA, the CDR3 is TGTGCCAGCTCACCATCGACAGGGGGGAGCGGCTACACCTTC. Protein sequence: CASSPSTGGSGYTF. Combining the CDR3 with reference TRBV18 and TRBJ1-2 gives the whole variable domain NAGVMQNPRHLVRRRGQEARLRCSPMKGHSHVYWYRQLPEEGLKFMVYLQKENIIDESGMPKERFSAEFPKEGPSILRIQQVVRGDSAAYFCASSPSTGGSGYTFGSGTRLTVV.